The sequence of this TCR beta chain was determined in a study of T cell repertoires in cytomegalovirus infection. TCRdb used MiXCR to reprocess the reads, holding one entry per CDR3 protein. Seen here are 830,000 or so distinct CDR3 sequences, around a third observed once, and the top ten hold approximately 13%. Looked up from germline, CDR1 is SGHDN and CDR2 is FVKESK. The V gene lost 4 bases and the J gene lost 7 bases, with 13 bases spanning the gap. This CDR3 spans 13 amino acids. Findings and caveats of the study: In two of eight donors, the top clonotype was HLA-C-restricted CMV-specific.

Of note for this clonotype: Its antigen is unidentified.

The source is a human donor in good health (CMV status not recorded). Some clones in this sample may be carry-over from other donors' samples. The sample was cultured CD8+ T cells from PBMCs, taken from culture after CMV antigen stimulation. The chain combines TRBV14 with TRBJ1-2; D uncertain. CDR3 region: CASSPPWRGGYTF. CDR3 in DNA: TGTGCCAGCAGCCCCCCGTGGCGGGGTGGCTACACCTTC.